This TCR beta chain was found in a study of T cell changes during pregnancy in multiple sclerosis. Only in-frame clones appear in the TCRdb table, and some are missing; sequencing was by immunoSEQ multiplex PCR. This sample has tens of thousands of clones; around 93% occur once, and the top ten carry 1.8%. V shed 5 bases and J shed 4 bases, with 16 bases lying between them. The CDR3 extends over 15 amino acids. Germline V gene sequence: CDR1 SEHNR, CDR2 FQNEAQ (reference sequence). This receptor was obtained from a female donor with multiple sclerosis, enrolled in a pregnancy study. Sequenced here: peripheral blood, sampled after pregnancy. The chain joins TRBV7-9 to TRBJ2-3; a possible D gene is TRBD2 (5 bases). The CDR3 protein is CASSARGRGADTQYF. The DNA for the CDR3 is TGTGCCAGCAGCGCCCGTGGGAGAGGCGCAGATACGCAGTATTTT.